This TCR beta chain came from a study of T cells in Graves' hyperthyroidism and ophthalmopathy. General study findings and limits: Ophthalmopathy stood apart from stable hyperthyroidism in a 13 V-J model.

This clonotype has just a few counts. Its antigen is unknown. Per germline, CDR1 KGHDR and CDR2 SFDVKD. This CDR3 contains 13 residues. The germline V and J ends were trimmed by 4 bases and 4 bases, with 7 bases remaining between them. There were TCR beta CDR3 regions amplified from RNA transcripts. Primed by the HTBI set, a first-round RT-PCR was run on the TCR CDR3. TCRdb processed the multiplex PCR reads anew with MiXCR; each CDR3 protein has one entry. The sample includes 550,000 to 800,000 distinct CDR3 sequences, roughly 17% of them seen just once. The origin of this receptor is a man aged 18 to 29 with Graves' hyperthyroidism. The chain recombines TRBV24-1 with TRBJ1-5, with a weak D call TRBD1 (5 bases). The sample was blood. The CDR3 here is CATSDPGNQPQHF. The CDR3 coding sequence is TGTGCCACCAGTGACCCAGGGAATCAGCCCCAGCATTTT.